This T cell receptor beta chain was retrieved from a study of OX40 agonist ivuxolimab in advanced cancers. Broadly, across the study: The costimulatory receptor OX40 (CD134) was targeted by ivuxolimab, a fully human IgG2 agonistic monoclonal antibody. Prior anti-PD-1, anti-PD-L1 or anti-CTLA-4 therapy was permitted, and 35% to 40% of dose-escalation patients had received checkpoint inhibitors. Partial responses were achieved by three dose-escalation patients, of whom one had hepatocellular carcinoma and two had cutaneous melanoma. The monotherapy dose-escalation portion (N of about 57 patients) of the phase I ivuxolimab trial is reported in the paper. Of the 50 to 55 patients in dose escalation, about 20 had hepatocellular carcinoma, some 15 had melanoma, 9 had renal cell carcinoma and 9 had head and neck cancer. The point of sequencing TCRbeta in the periphery was to test whether ivuxolimab changed TCR sequence diversity and drove clonal T-cell expansion. The dose-escalation cohort was 82.7% male with a mean age of about 65 years, ranging from roughly 23 to 85. Intravenous ivuxolimab was administered to patients every 2 weeks at six dose levels: 0.01, 0.1, 0.3, 1.5, 3 and 10 mg/kg. The study at large found these results: After ivuxolimab, CD8+ T cells had more expanded clones than CD4+ T cells on average. In partial responders in the 0.1-3.0 mg/kg groups, normalized peripheral clonal expansion was found to be among the lowest, especially among CD8+ T cells. Clonal expansion of both CD4+ and CD8+ blood T cells was observed from baseline to week 6 at doses 0.1 to 3.0 mg/kg. The antigen specificity of the peripheral T cells that underwent clonal expansion was not determined. Low levels of normalized T-cell clonal expansion were also seen in some patients who did not respond.

The trial excluded patients who had a history of autoimmune disease or were on systemic immunosuppression. In every dose cohort, peripheral blood was drawn for TCR sequencing at baseline, cycle 4 day 1, and cycle 7 day 1. Samples were obtained from an open-label, multicenter, first-in-human phase I dose-escalation trial of ivuxolimab. Adults with locally advanced or metastatic melanoma, renal cell carcinoma, hepatocellular carcinoma or head and neck squamous cell carcinoma were enrolled in the trial. Before TCR sequencing, CD4+ T cells and CD8+ T cells from peripheral blood were sorted into separate populations. Details on this clone: This receptor's antigen is unknown. Base qualities are not recorded, but no much larger clone differs from it by a single base.

At the junction V is shortened by 4 bases and J by 7 bases; bases outside the gene matches: 5. From the cysteine through the phenylalanine, the CDR3 covers 14 amino acids. The CDR3 DNA has 42 bases and is translated from base 1. Per the germline V gene, MGHRA is the CDR1 and YSYEKL is the CDR2. Genomic DNA was extracted from sorted cells for sequencing of the TCRbeta CDR3 region. The immunoSEQ Assay was used for sequencing of TCRbeta CDR3 regions. TCRdb stores this immuneACCESS table with in-frame sequences only. Part of the clones is absent; in the studies checked, under half of the shortfall reflects unresolved V genes, and no reason is known for the rest. In all, the sample holds 50,000 to 80,000 clones, and around 93% of those were seen once. The ten largest clones add up to around 0.4% of the sample.

Sequenced here: CD4+ or CD8+ T cells sorted from blood, sampled in a trial of the OX40 agonist ivuxolimab. This chain is built from TRBV4-1 and TRBJ1-4, with 8 middle bases fitting TRBD1. This TCR came from an adult with an advanced solid tumor such as melanoma, head and neck, liver or kidney cancer. CDR3 sequence: CASSLTGGGEKLFF. The DNA sequence is as follows: TGCGCCAGCAGCCTTACAGGGGGAGGTGAAAAACTGTTTTTT.